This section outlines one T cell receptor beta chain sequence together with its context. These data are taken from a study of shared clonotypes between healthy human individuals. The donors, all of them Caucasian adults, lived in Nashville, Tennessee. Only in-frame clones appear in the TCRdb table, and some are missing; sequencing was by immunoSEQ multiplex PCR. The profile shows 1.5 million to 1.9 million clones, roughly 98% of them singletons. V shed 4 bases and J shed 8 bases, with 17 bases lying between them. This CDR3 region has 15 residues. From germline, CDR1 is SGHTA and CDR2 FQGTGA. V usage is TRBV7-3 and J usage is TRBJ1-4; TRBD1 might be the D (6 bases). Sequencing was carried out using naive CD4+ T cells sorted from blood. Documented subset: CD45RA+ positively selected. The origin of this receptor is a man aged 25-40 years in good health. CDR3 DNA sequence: TGTGCCAGCAGCTCCCTCGGGGGCTGGAACGAAAAACTGTTTTTT. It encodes CASSSLGGWNEKLFF. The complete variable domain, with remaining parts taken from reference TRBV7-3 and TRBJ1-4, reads GAGVSQTPSNKVTEKGKYVELRCDPISGHTALYWYRQSLGQGPEFLIYFQGTGAADDSGLPNDRFFAVRPEGSVSTLKIQRTERGDSAVYLCASSSLGGWNEKLFFGSGTQLSVL.